This entry concerns a single T cell receptor (beta chain). This clonotype was seen more than once but under ten times. The target of this receptor is not known. No base-level quality is on record; no much larger clone is a single base apart. V was cut back by 4 bases and J by 2 bases, leaving a gap of 10 bases between them. CDR1 is given as SGHDT and CDR2 as YYEEEE, both from the germline V gene. From the cysteine up to the phenylalanine, the CDR3 has a length of 13 residues. Only the CDR3 part of the read is kept: 39 bases, read in frame from the first base. The sample originates from a study of T cell repertoires in cytomegalovirus infection (dated by TCRdb to between 2018 and 2021). For context, the study as a whole: Recently identified HLA-C-restricted CMV epitopes, whose presentation resists viral immunomodulation, were targeted by peptide stimulations together with well-studied HLA-B-restricted epitopes. Donor HLA type was relevant to the analysis, because carriage of CMV infection together with the matching HLA type was indicated by public TCR beta signatures. What the study reported, not specific to this receptor: In both this cohort and an independent roughly 400-donor cohort, the cumulative frequency of public TCR beta family members distinguished carriers of CMV infection plus the relevant HLA type. The ex vivo response was dominated by HLA-C-restricted CMV-specific TCR beta clonotypes, which also provided the single most frequent clonotype in two of eight donors.

Per the publication, the treatment or condition label means: in vitro stimulation with specific CMV peptide epitopes to enrich CMV-specific T cells. Sequencing took place on an Illumina HiSeq 1500. TCRdb took the public reads, trimmed them with fastp at Q25, ran MiXCR for clone calling and kept in-frame beta chains. Identical CDR3 protein sequences are pooled into one entry, listed with their most common genes and DNA. The sample has roughly 160,000 distinct CDR3 sequences on record, less than 25% of them singletons. The biggest ten clones account for roughly 25% of the sample. The sequences come from CD8+ T cells from cultured PBMCs, collected from culture after CMV antigen stimulation. This receptor was identified in a human donor in good health (CMV status not recorded). Some clones in this sample may be carry-over from other donors' samples. The receptor chain draws on TRBV5-6 and TRBJ2-7, with no confidently assigned D gene. The CDR3 region reads CASSLQNPYEQYF. The sequence in DNA is TGTGCCAGCAGCCTTCAGAACCCCTACGAGCAGTACTTC.